A selection of T cell receptor beta chains follows, all from one sample in a study of T-cell reconstitution after alpha-beta-depleted transplantation in children. TCRdb re-called the PCR reads with MiXCR, one entry per CDR3 protein. The table includes around 360,000 distinct CDR3 sequences, 10% to 13% detected once. The sample here was PBMCs from the stem cell graft donor, taken from the stem cell graft. The receptors come from a human donor who donated a stem cell graft to a child with acute lymphoblastic leukemia. The CDR3 runs from the conserved cysteine through the conserved F or W. D genes are given only for firm matches. A clone size is listed for some rows: how often the clone was seen (once, few, many), or a class if it is expanded.

v_call	d_call	cdr3_length	j_call	clone_size	cdr3_nt	cdr3_aa
TRBV27	TRBD1	14	TRBJ2-3	.	TGTGTCAGCAGCCGGACAGGGGATGGAGATACGCAGTATTTT	CVSSRTGDGDTQYF
TRBV7-6	TRBD1	17	TRBJ1-4	.	TGTGCCAGCAGCCGAGCCGGACAGGGCGGTACGAATGAAAAACTGTTTTTT	CASSRAGQGGTNEKLFF
TRBV3-1	.	15	TRBJ2-1	.	TGTGCCAGCAGCCAGGGGGGTCGCTCCTACAATGAGCAGTTCTTC	CASSQGGRSYNEQFF
TRBV27	.	14	TRBJ1-5	.	TGTGCCAGCAGTTTATCTTGGGGGGGTCAGCCCCAGCATTTT	CASSLSWGGQPQHF
TRBV25-1	.	16	TRBJ2-2	.	TGTGCCAGCAGTCCCCGCCCGGCGCTCCCCGGCGGGGAGCTGTTTTTT	CASSPRPALPGGELFF
TRBV21-1	.	18	TRBJ1-2	.	TGTGCCAGCAGCAAAAATCCCCCTGTGGCAGGGGGCGACTATGGCTACACCTTC	CASSKNPPVAGGDYGYTF
TRBV4-3	.	16	TRBJ1-2	.	TGCGCCAGCAGCCAAACCGCCGGGGGAACTAACTATGGCTACACCTTC	CASSQTAGGTNYGYTF
TRBV5-1	TRBD1	15	TRBJ2-5	few	TGCGCCAGCAGCTTCGGCGACAGGGGGCTGGAGACCCAGTACTTC	CASSFGDRGLETQYF
TRBV15	TRBD2	16	TRBJ2-3	.	TGTGCCACCAGCGTTGCGACTAGCTCGAGCACAGATACGCAGTATTTT	CATSVATSSSTDTQYF
TRBV4-3	TRBD1	15	TRBJ2-5	.	TGCGCCAGCAGCCCCGGGACAGCCATCACGGAGACCCAGTACTTC	CASSPGTAITETQYF
TRBV7-9	TRBD1	14	TRBJ2-5	.	TGTGCCGGCAGCCTCGGGACAGAACAAGAGACCCAGTACTTC	CAGSLGTEQETQYF
TRBV7-2	.	14	TRBJ2-3	.	TGTGCCAGCAGCTTAGCGTACGGGGCAGATACGCAGTATTTT	CASSLAYGADTQYF
TRBV27	.	11	TRBJ2-7	few	TGTGCCACCTCTACAGGTCGCGAGCAGTACTTC	CATSTGREQYF
TRBV7-6	TRBD2	18	TRBJ2-2	few	TGTGCCAGCAGCCTCCCTCCTAGCGGACTAACGAACACCGGGGAGCTGTTTTTT	CASSLPPSGLTNTGELFF
TRBV5-1	.	15	TRBJ1-1	.	TGCGCCAGCAGCTTGGAGGGACGTGGGAACACTGAAGCTTTCTTT	CASSLEGRGNTEAFF
TRBV28	.	15	TRBJ2-1	many	TGTGCCAGCAGTTTAACTCCCCCCGAATACAATGAGCAGTTCTTC	CASSLTPPEYNEQFF
TRBV5-6	.	15	TRBJ2-3	many	TGTGCCAGCAGCGAAACAGGAGTCGGCACAGATACGCAGTATTTT	CASSETGVGTDTQYF
TRBV9	TRBD2	17	TRBJ2-3	many	TGTGCCAGCAGCTTCCCTCAGGCTAGCGGGAGCACAGATACGCAGTATTTT	CASSFPQASGSTDTQYF
TRBV27	TRBD1	14	TRBJ1-5	.	TGTGCCAGCAGTTTTCAGGGGGCCGGTCAGCCCCAGCATTTT	CASSFQGAGQPQHF
TRBV10-1	.	11	TRBJ2-3	many	TGCGCCAGCAGTGATACAGATACGCAGTATTTT	CASSDTDTQYF
TRBV7-2	.	14	TRBJ1-3	few	TGTGCCAGCAGCTTAGGGGGGACGCGAAACACCATATATTTT	CASSLGGTRNTIYF
TRBV10-3	.	14	TRBJ2-3	few	TGTGCCATCAGTCCGGGACGGGACCGAGATACGCAGTATTTT	CAISPGRDRDTQYF
TRBV5-8	.	17	TRBJ1-4	few	TGTGCCAGCAGCTTGGATTTCAGCGATTCAACTAATGAAAAACTGTTTTTT	CASSLDFSDSTNEKLFF
TRBV25-1	.	13	TRBJ1-5	.	TGTGCCAGCAGTGAAGTTGCGAATCAGCCCCAGCATTTT	CASSEVANQPQHF
TRBV12-3/TRBV12-4	.	15	TRBJ2-7	few	TGTGCCAGCAGTCCTCCCCTAGGGAAATCGGACGAGCAGTACTTC	CASSPPLGKSDEQYF
TRBV5-1	.	13	TRBJ2-4	.	TGCGCCAGCAGTCCTGCTCCCGGCAGATTGAGGTACTTC	CASSPAPGRLRYF